One and the same sample provided the 18 T cell receptor beta chains below, sequenced in a study of T cells in Graves' hyperthyroidism and ophthalmopathy (dated by TCRdb to between 2019 and 2020). Libraries were prepared through multiplex PCR. Data came from an Illumina HiSeq 2000. Amplification of TCR beta CDR3 regions was carried out from RNA transcripts. The first round of RT-PCR for the TCR CDR3 was performed with the HTBI primer set and the Qiagen OneStep RT-PCR kit. TCRdb trimmed the raw reads at Q25, called clones with MiXCR and kept productive beta chains. Every CDR3 protein is listed once, alongside the most common genes and DNA of its rows. This sample is represented by fewer than 500,000 distinct CDR3 sequences; about 15% of them were singletons. The ten largest account for roughly 13% of the sample. What was sequenced was blood. The source of these receptors is a man younger than 35 with Graves' ophthalmopathy.

J is TRBJ2-2 and V is TRBV4-2; no reliable D call. Germline V CDR1 and CDR2: LGHNA, YNFKEQ. The CDR3 runs to 19 residues. With 2 bases removed from V and 0 bases from J, the gap between germline ends came to 19 bases. The CDR3: CASSQNIPASWANTGELFF. The CDR3 DNA sequence: TGTGCCAGCAGCCAAAACATTCCAGCCTCCTGGGCGAACACCGGGGAGCTGTTTTTT.

This rearrangement joins TRBV4-1 to TRBJ2-7, with TRBD1 matching 7 bases. Looked up from germline, CDR1 is MGHRA and CDR2 is YSYEKL. The CDR3 spans 15 residues. V lost 0 bases, J lost 9 bases, and 11 bases stayed unmatched. The CDR3 nucleotides read TGCGCCAGCAGCCAAGACGTGACAGGGACCCTCGGGCAGTACTTC. Protein product: CASSQDVTGTLGQYF.

In this sample, this clonotype turned up many times. The chain links TRBV4-2 to TRBJ2-3; a weak D match, TRBD2 (6 bases). Germline CDR1 is LGHNA and CDR2 is YNFKEQ. The ends were cut back, 4 bases at V and 2 bases at J, with 16 bases in the middle. This CDR3 comprises 16 residues. The CDR3 nucleotides are TGTGCCAGCAGCCTAATCCCGGGGGATTACACAGATACGCAGTATTTT. This sequence encodes CASSLIPGDYTDTQYF.

The sample holds many counts of this clonotype. The genes are TRBV12-3 or TRBV12-4 and TRBJ1-2; the D is unclear. V was cut by 3 bases and J by 4 bases, with 6 bases left in between. The length of the CDR3 is 12 residues. CDR3 residues: CASSFRSYGYTF. The CDR3 bases are TGTGCCAGCAGTTTCAGGTCCTATGGCTACACCTTC.

The chain carries TRBV19 and TRBJ1-2, with D maybe TRBD1 (6 bases). Germline V gene sequence: CDR1 LNHDA, CDR2 SQIVND (reference sequence). The CDR3 runs to 11 residues. Trimming pared 6 bases from V and 8 bases from J, leaving 10 bases between. The CDR3 nucleotides read TGTGCCAGTAGCTCAGGGGACGGCTACACCTTC. It specifies CASSSGDGYTF.

This clonotype showed up many times. CDR3 nucleotides: TGTGCCAGCAGATCCGGACAGAGCTCCTACGAGCAGTACTTC. Protein product: CASRSGQSSYEQYF. V and J are TRBV28 and TRBJ2-7; the D gene is possibly TRBD1 (6 bases). Germline V lookup: CDR1 MDHEN, CDR2 SYDVKM. CDR3 length equals 14 residues. V lost 6 bases and J lost 0, with 12 bases in between.

This clonotype showed up just a few times. The chain joins TRBV29-1 to TRBJ2-7; TRBD1 matches at 9 bases. This CDR3 has 14 residues. Germline values: CDR1 SQVTM, CDR2 ANQGSEA. Trimming at V came to 3 bases and at J to 7 bases, leaving 10 bases not matched to a gene. CDR3 nucleotide sequence: TGCAGCGTTGAGGGTGGGACAGGGTCTGGAGAGCAGTACTTC. This encodes CSVEGGTGSGEQYF.

This clonotype turned up a few times. The gene calls are TRBV5-4 and TRBJ2-5; 7 bases map to TRBD1. After removal of 2 bases from V and 4 bases from J, the junction contained 2 bases not matched to a gene. Germline values: CDR1 SGHNT, CDR2 YYREEE (reference sequence). The CDR3 length is 13 residues. CDR3 bases: TGTGCCAGCAGCTTCGACAGGGTAGAGACCCAGTACTTC. This encodes CASSFDRVETQYF. The full variable domain, with the rest looked up from reference TRBV5-4 and TRBJ2-5, is ETGVTQSPTHLIKTRGQQVTLRCSSQSGHNTVSWYQQALGQGPQFIFQYYREEENGRGNFPPRFSGLQFPNYSSELNVNALELDDSALYLCASSFDRVETQYFGPGTRLLVL.

This clonotype has more than one count but fewer than ten. The genes are TRBV7-2 and TRBJ2-7; D is possibly TRBD1 (5 bases). In germline, CDR1 is SGHTA, CDR2 FQGNSA. With 2 bases removed from V and 6 bases from J, the gap between germline ends came to 20 bases. CDR3 length: 16 residues. CDR3 in DNA: TGTGCCAGCAGCTTAAAGTGGGCCACAGGTGAACTCGAGCAGTACTTC. Translation: CASSLKWATGELEQYF.

The V and J genes are TRBV5-1 and TRBJ2-7, with D perhaps matching TRBD1 (6 bases). The germline V gene encodes CDR1 SGHRS and CDR2 YFSETQ. The V gene lost 0 bases and the J gene lost 5 bases, with 18 bases spanning the gap. The CDR3 runs to 16 residues. CDR3 DNA: TGCGCCAGCAGCTTGGCCTCCGACAGGACGTCTAACGAGCAGTACTTC. As protein: CASSLASDRTSNEQYF.

Many counts were recorded for this clonotype. The chain links TRBV7-2 to TRBJ2-4, with D perhaps matching TRBD1 (6 bases). Germline V CDR1 and CDR2: SGHTA, FQGNSA. The CDR3 has 18 residues. V lost 3 bases to trimming and J lost 0 bases, with 18 bases between them. The CDR3 is CASSLGDTFKLAKNIQYF. The CDR3 nucleotides are TGTGCCAGCAGCTTGGGGGACACCTTCAAATTAGCCAAAAACATTCAGTACTTC.

In this sample, this clonotype turned up many times. The chain uses TRBV11-2 and TRBJ1-2; 7 bases align to TRBD1. Germline trimming cut 1 base from V and 7 bases from J; bases unmatched to any gene: 9. This CDR3 spans 15 amino acids. The germline V gene has CDR1 SGHAT and CDR2 FQNNGV. The CDR3 protein is CASSLGGGGAFGYTF. The CDR3 DNA reads TGTGCCAGCAGCTTAGGAGGAGGGGGCGCTTTTGGCTACACCTTC. Combining the CDR3 with reference TRBV11-2 and TRBJ1-2 gives the whole variable domain EAGVAQSPRYKIIEKRQSVAFWCNPISGHATLYWYQQILGQGPKLLIQFQNNGVVDDSQLPKDRFSAERLKGVDSTLKIQPAKLEDSAVYLCASSLGGGGAFGYTFGSGTRLTVV.

As to this clonotype: This sequence may be a read error, since a much larger clone differs from it by one base. V and J are TRBV12-3 or TRBV12-4 and TRBJ2-1; D gene unclear. The V and J ends lost 5 bases and 2 bases respectively, with 19 bases between them. The CDR3 is 17 amino acids. The CDR3 is CASSPFHANRTYNEQFF. CDR3 coding DNA: TGTGCCAGCAGTCCGTTCCATGCCAATCGGACCTACAATGAGCAGTTCTTC.

Ten or more counts support this clonotype. The rearrangement uses TRBV11-1 and TRBJ2-7; D not resolved. V was shortened by 5 bases and J by 0 bases, with 8 bases between the two germline ends. Germline V gene lookup returns CDR1 SGHAT and CDR2 FQDESV (reference sequence). The CDR3 extends over 13 amino acids. DNA of the CDR3: TGTGCCAGCAGCCCACAAAGCTCCTACGAGCAGTACTTC. Its protein product is CASSPQSSYEQYF. Full variable domain (rest looked up from reference TRBV11-1 and TRBJ2-7): EAEVAQSPRYKITEKSQAVAFWCDPISGHATLYWYRQILGQGPELLVQFQDESVVDDSQLPKDRFSAERLKGVDSTLKIQPAELGDSAMYLCASSPQSSYEQYFGPGTRLTVT.

The CDR3: CASISGGSKTVNEQFF. The CDR3, as DNA: TGTGCCAGCATTTCGGGCGGGTCAAAAACGGTCAATGAGCAGTTCTTC. V and J are TRBV7-9 and TRBJ2-1; TRBD2 might be the D (5 bases). V gave up 7 bases and J gave up 6 bases, with 22 bases separating them. Germline CDR1 and CDR2: SEHNR and FQNEAQ (reference sequence). CDR3 length equals 16 residues. The full variable domain, with the rest looked up from reference TRBV7-9 and TRBJ2-1, is DTGVSQNPRHKITKRGQNVTFRCDPISEHNRLYWYRQTLGQGPEFLTYFQNEAQLEKSRLLSDRFSAERPKGSFSTLEIQRTEQGDSAMYLCASISGGSKTVNEQFFGPGTRLTVL.

A few counts support this clonotype. V is TRBV4-2 and J is TRBJ1-5; maybe TRBD1 (5 bases). Trimming removed 4 bases from V and 6 bases from J, with 16 bases in between. Germline V CDR1 and CDR2: LGHNA, YNFKEQ. The CDR3 length is 15 residues. CDR3 loop: CASSPESGGRQPQHF. In DNA form, the CDR3 reads TGTGCCAGCAGCCCTGAGTCGGGGGGTCGTCAGCCCCAGCATTTT.

The sample holds many counts of this clonotype. The chain carries TRBV20-1 and TRBJ1-5; maybe TRBD1 (5 bases). The CDR3 has 13 residues. Germline values: CDR1 DFQATT, CDR2 SNEGSKA (reference sequence). V lost 4 bases to trimming and J lost 7 bases, with 14 bases between them. The CDR3: CSAKSGILQPQHF. In nucleotides, the CDR3 is TGCAGTGCTAAGTCAGGGATCTTACAGCCCCAGCATTTT.

This clonotype has ten or more counts. This chain connects TRBV7-9 to TRBJ2-5, with a tentative D call TRBD1 (5 bases). The CDR3 totals 14 residues. From germline, CDR1 is SEHNR and CDR2 FQNEAQ (reference sequence). The V end lost 6 bases, the J end lost 1 base, and 12 bases lay between the germline ends. CDR3 sequence reads: CASSRRQFQETQYF. CDR3 bases: TGTGCCAGCAGTCGGAGACAGTTCCAAGAGACCCAGTACTTC.